Shown below are 23 T cell receptor beta chains from a single sample sequenced in a study of blood T cell repertoires in COVID-19. The table came from immunoSEQ multiplex PCR; TCRdb's copy has only in-frame clones and leaves some out. The top ten hold 3% of the sample, which has about 47,000 clones, nearly 90% seen once. The sample consisted of peripheral blood. The receptor set was obtained from a man between 50 and 59 years old with active COVID-19.

The CDR3 sequence: CASTRRVGANTEAFF. Written as DNA, the CDR3 is TGTGCCAGCACCCGCAGGGTGGGTGCGAACACTGAAGCTTTCTTT. The chain is built from TRBV2 and TRBJ1-1; D may be TRBD1 (5 bases). The germline V gene encodes CDR1 SNHLY and CDR2 FYNNEI. The CDR3 sequence is 15 residues long. Deletions cut 7 bases from V and 1 base from J, with 16 bases between.

This chain uses TRBV27 with TRBJ2-7; 10 bases match TRBD2. This CDR3 spans 15 amino acids. The trim removed 0 bases at V and 4 bases at J, leaving 3 bases unmatched. Germline V gene lookup returns CDR1 MNHEY and CDR2 SMNVEV (reference sequence). CDR3 in amino acids: CASSLSGTSVYEQYV. The CDR3 DNA is TGTGCCAGCAGTTTATCGGGGACTAGCGTGTACGAGCAGTACGTC.

The V call is TRBV7-3, the J call TRBJ1-1; tentative D call: TRBD1 (6 bases). Germline CDR1 is SGHTA and CDR2 is FQGTGA. This CDR3 contains 15 residues. V lost 4 bases and J 1 base, leaving 13 bases between the germline ends. CDR3 DNA sequence: TGTGCCAGCAGCTCCCCCCAGGGGAAGAACACTGAAGCTTTCTTT. Residues: CASSSPQGKNTEAFF.

The chain recombines TRBV6-2 or TRBV6-3 with TRBJ2-5; 8 bases map to TRBD1. This CDR3 has 16 amino acids. Trimming cost V 2 bases and J 5 bases; bases outside gene matches: 10. Germline V gives CDR1 MNHEY, CDR2 SVGEGT. The DNA of the CDR3 is TGTGCCAGCAGTTACACCGTCGACAGGGGAATGGAGACCCAGTACTTC. This sequence encodes CASSYTVDRGMETQYF.

This clone was recorded once. The CDR3 spells CASSWGQGAPREQYF. CDR3 nucleotides: TGCGCCAGCAGTTGGGGACAGGGGGCGCCTAGGGAGCAGTACTTC. The V and J genes are TRBV5-1 and TRBJ2-7, with 12 bases matching TRBD1. V dropped 5 bases and J dropped 7; count of bases not matched to a gene: 10. CDR1 and CDR2 from the germline V gene are SGHRS and YFSETQ. The CDR3 runs to 15 residues.

This chain joins TRBV20-1 and TRBJ1-2; 7 bases fit TRBD1. Trimming removed 3 bases from V and 0 bases from J; junction bases left unmatched: 10. Germline CDR1 reads DFQATT; CDR2 reads SNEGSKA (reference sequence). The CDR3 length is 16 residues. This CDR3 is CSASVRTGRANYGYTF. The CDR3 DNA reads TGCAGTGCTAGTGTGCGGACAGGCCGCGCTAACTATGGCTACACCTTC.

To note about this clone: The junction departs from the called germline gene at one end, perhaps through a read error. This sequence joins TRBV5-1 and TRBJ2-2; 9 bases match TRBD2. The CDR3 consists of 18 residues. The germline V gene has CDR1 SGHRS and CDR2 YFSETQ. For the CDR3, the DNA is TGCGCCCGCAGCTGGGGACTCGCGGGGGGGCTGAACACCGGGGAGCTGTTTTTT. Its protein is CARSWGLAGGLNTGELFF.

The CDR3 DNA reads TGTGCCAGCAGCCCTACCGGGGGGCCGGAGACCCAGTACTTC. Translated: CASSPTGGPETQYF. The V call is TRBV7-3, the J call TRBJ2-5, with D possibly matching TRBD2 (7 bases). Germline V gene lookup returns CDR1 SGHTA and CDR2 FQGTGA. V was cut by 5 bases and J by 5 bases, with 15 bases left in between. The CDR3 has 14 residues.

The rearrangement joins TRBV19 to TRBJ2-6; a possible D gene is TRBD2 (5 bases). The V end was cut by 9 bases, the J end by 0 bases, with 12 bases between. The CDR3 covers 15 residues. The germline V gene has CDR1 LNHDA and CDR2 SQIVND (reference sequence). CDR3: CASSRGDSGANVLTF. The CDR3, as DNA: TGTGCCAGCTCACGGGGTGACTCTGGGGCCAACGTCCTGACTTTC.

The CDR3 sequence is CASSWKGSVNEKLFF. CDR3 coding DNA: TGTGCCAGCAGCTGGAAAGGCAGCGTCAATGAAAAACTGTTTTTT. J is TRBJ1-4 and V is TRBV5-6; D gene ambiguous. Trimming stripped 3 bases from V and 5 bases from J, with 14 bases between. The CDR3 contains 15 residues. Germline V gives CDR1 SGHDT, CDR2 YYEEEE.

The gene calls are TRBV7-3 and TRBJ1-5; D is perhaps TRBD1 (5 bases). V dropped 3 bases and J dropped 6 bases, with 9 bases sitting between them. This CDR3 spans 13 amino acids. In germline, CDR1 is SGHTA, CDR2 FQGTGA. This chain's CDR3 is CASSLGGSQPQHF. In DNA form, the CDR3 reads TGTGCCAGCAGCTTGGGGGGAAGTCAGCCCCAGCATTTT.

The rearrangement uses TRBV5-1 and TRBJ1-1; TRBD1 matches at 7 bases. This CDR3 spans 14 amino acids. Losses at the gene ends were 4 bases for V and 4 bases for J; bases not matched to a gene: 7. Germline V gene sequence: CDR1 SGHRS, CDR2 YFSETQ. The CDR3 sequence: CASSTGGTATEAFF. CDR3 coding DNA: TGCGCCAGCAGCACCGGCGGGACAGCCACTGAAGCTTTCTTT.

The rearrangement uses TRBV7-9 and TRBJ2-1; D gene uncertain. The CDR3 is made up of 13 amino acids. V lost 5 bases and J 5 bases, leaving 10 bases between the germline ends. Per the germline V gene, CDR1 is SEHNR and CDR2 is FQNEAQ (reference sequence). Here the CDR3 reads CASSTVLDNEQFF. DNA of the CDR3: TGTGCCAGCAGCACTGTCCTTGACAATGAGCAGTTCTTC.

This rearrangement joins TRBV6-5 to TRBJ1-1, with 10 bases that match TRBD1. V lost 5 bases and J lost 0; bases outside the gene matches: 3. CDR1 is MNHEY and CDR2 is SVGAGI in the germline V gene. This CDR3 region has 15 residues. The CDR3 loop reads CASSRGQGLNTEAFF. In DNA, the CDR3 is TGTGCCAGCAGTCGGGGACAGGGGCTGAACACTGAAGCTTTCTTT.

V is TRBV6-5 and J is TRBJ1-2; a possible D gene is TRBD1 (5 bases). The V end lost 2 bases, the J end lost 8 bases, and 6 bases lay between the germline ends. The germline CDR1 and CDR2 sequences are MNHEY and SVGAGI. The length of the CDR3 is 11 residues. The chain's CDR3 is CASSYGGGYTF. The CDR3 DNA is TGTGCCAGCAGTTACGGGGGGGGCTACACCTTC.

The V call is TRBV9, the J call TRBJ2-7, with D maybe TRBD2 (6 bases). The CDR3 sequence is 14 residues long. Per germline, CDR1 SGDLS and CDR2 YYNGEE. Trimming left V 0 bases short and J 10 bases short, with 17 bases between. Written as DNA, the CDR3 is TGTGCCAGCAGCGTAGGAGTTGAGCGGGTGCCCCAGTACTTC. This codes for CASSVGVERVPQYF.

V gene TRBV19 combines with J gene TRBJ2-3, with TRBD2 matching 7 bases. Unmatched junction bases numbered 13, after V lost 5 bases and J lost 2 bases. The CDR3 length is 17 residues. Looked up from germline, CDR1 is LNHDA and CDR2 is SQIVND (reference sequence). The chain's CDR3 is CASSFNPTSRYTDTQYF. The CDR3 nucleotides read TGTGCCAGTAGTTTCAACCCGACTAGCCGATACACAGATACGCAGTATTTT.

The rearrangement joins TRBV15 to TRBJ1-6; the D gene is possibly TRBD1 (5 bases). V lost 5 bases and J lost 10, with 15 bases in between. The germline gives CDR1 LNHNV, CDR2 YYDKDF (reference sequence). The CDR3 covers 14 residues. The CDR3 sequence: CATSRRTQGSPLHF. In nucleotides, the CDR3 is TGTGCCACCAGCCGAAGGACACAAGGCTCACCCCTCCACTTT.

The V call is TRBV7-6, the J call TRBJ2-1; 7 positions match TRBD2. Per the germline V gene, CDR1 is SGHVS and CDR2 is FNYEAQ. J was trimmed by 2 bases and V by 1 base; bases with no gene match: 5. CDR3 length equals 16 residues. This CDR3 reads CASSLDRGRTYNEQFF. The CDR3 DNA sequence: TGTGCCAGCAGCTTAGACCGCGGGAGAACCTACAATGAGCAGTTCTTC.

In its sample, this clone was seen once. The V gene is TRBV30, the J gene TRBJ1-4, with D tentatively TRBD1 (6 bases). Germline CDR1 reads GTSNPN; CDR2 reads SVGIG (reference sequence). V was clipped by 5 bases and J by 7 bases, with 8 bases between them. The CDR3 runs 11 residues. The CDR3 region has the DNA TGTGCCTGGCAGGGGAGTGAAAAACTGTTTTTT. It specifies CAWQGSEKLFF.

This chain uses TRBV5-1 with TRBJ1-2, with a weak D call TRBD1 (5 bases). This CDR3 has 17 residues. The germline V and J ends were trimmed by 5 bases and 4 bases, with 24 bases remaining between them. The V gene's germline CDR1 is SGHRS and CDR2 YFSETQ. The CDR3 protein is CASSTDRDLKTRYGYTF. CDR3 DNA: TGCGCCAGCAGTACAGACAGAGATTTAAAAACTCGCTATGGCTACACCTTC.

The V and J genes are TRBV29-1 and TRBJ1-2; no reliable D call. Germline-derived CDR1 and CDR2 are SQVTM and ANQGSEA. V was cut by 3 bases and J by 4 bases, with 9 bases left in between. The CDR3 covers 12 residues. This CDR3 is CSVEPRGYGYTF. CDR3 nucleotide sequence: TGCAGCGTTGAGCCCCGGGGCTATGGCTACACCTTC.

V usage is TRBV13 and J usage is TRBJ2-7; 8 bases match TRBD1. The CDR3 length is 15 residues. The V gene's germline CDR1 is PRHDT and CDR2 FYEKMQ (reference sequence). Trimming at V came to 4 bases and at J to 3 bases, leaving 8 bases not matched to a gene. In DNA, the CDR3 is TGTGCCAGCAGCTCCCACCGGACAGGGAGCTACGAGCAGTACTTC. This codes for CASSSHRTGSYEQYF.